This TCR beta chain originates from a study of blood T cell repertoires in COVID-19 (dated by TCRdb to between 2020 and 2021). The study in broad terms: Samples covering the acute and convalescent phases of COVID-19 were provided by collaborators in the United States, Italy and Spain. Nearly every sample came with metadata listing a de-identified subject ID, COVID-19 status, age in years and sex. A freely available public database, intended as a resource for researchers studying the immune response to SARS-CoV-2, is where the repertoires were released. The samples were drawn from the first 160 participants of the ongoing ImmuneRACE study and from 950 to 1,500 subjects provided by 6 global collaborators. The dataset comprised deeply sampled blood TCRbeta repertoires from subjects exposed to, actively infected with, or recovered from COVID-19. Where available, HLA class I and class II types were taken from metadata supplied by the sample provider and were not determined by assay-based typing. The material from the prospective study consisted of cDNA or gDNA derived from T cells, B-cell-depleted T cells, or PBMCs.

Study-wide findings and limitations: The quantity of clinical and demographic metadata differed by source and by participant and was supplied without curation.

TCRbeta CDR3 regions were amplified from genomic DNA by means of the immunoSEQ Assay, a bias-controlled multiplex PCR. Processing in the source paper ran as follows. Within the assay, amplification of reference gene primers was used to estimate how many nucleated cells each sample contained. To quantify the absolute abundance of each unique TCRbeta CDR3 rearrangement, sequence reads were collapsed and filtered. For each sample, productive Simpson clonality was calculated as the square root of Simpson's diversity index over productive rearrangements. Imported from immuneACCESS, the table was reduced by TCRdb to in-frame sequences with V and J called. These copies leave out some clones; in studies compared against another copy, an unresolved V gene accounts for under half, and the cause of the remainder is not known. V and J calls and clone size are those listed in that table; D and trimming were worked out from the DNA. The sample table contains more than 200,000 clones; only one count was recorded for about 90% of them. In total, the top ten clones hold around 1.8% of the sample.

CDR1 KGHSH and CDR2 LQKENI are derived from the germline V gene. Its CDR3 holds 14 amino acids, cysteine through phenylalanine. Only CDR3 DNA remains: 42 bases, in frame from the first base. V is shortened by 0 bases, J by 4 bases, and the region joining them spans 7 bases. Participants in the prospective study were aged about 18 to 100 years, lived in 20 to 30 United States geographic areas, and enrolled through a virtual design. In the prospective study, participants were assigned to cohorts based on the clinical history participants reported in a screening survey and a study questionnaire. Recovered participants in ImmuneRACE Cohort 3 were defined as having two consecutive negative NP/OP PCR tests, clearance from a healthcare professional, or resolution of symptoms. In the prospective study, whole blood, serum and a nasopharyngeal or oropharyngeal swab were collected from each participant by mobile phlebotomists. Over a roughly 2-month period, participants in the prospective study had the option of providing additional blood draws and questionnaires. Blood samples from the prospective study were shipped frozen or at room temperature prior to DNA extraction.

Of note for this clone: Its antigen remains undetermined. The sample holds no much larger clone one base away, and base qualities are not on file.

The source material was PBMCs or T cells enriched from blood (not recorded which). Recombination linked TRBV18 to TRBJ1-3, with TRBD1 tentatively as D gene (5 bases match). The source is a woman aged 18-35 years who had recovered from COVID-19. In nucleotides, the sequence is TGTGCCAGCTCACCACCGACAGCGGGAAACACCATATATTTT. Its coded protein is CASSPPTAGNTIYF.